This T cell receptor (beta chain) was sequenced during a study of blood T cells in healthy people across ages. Study-level background: When template switching was applied, about one barcoded beta molecule was captured per two T cells.

This clonotype was observed a few times. CDR1 and CDR2 from the germline V gene are MRHNA and SNTAGT. This CDR3 has 13 amino acids. Losses at the gene ends were 6 bases for V and 4 bases for J; bases not matched to a gene: 1. For the second PCR, which ran for about 6 to 11 cycles, a sample-barcoded 5' primer and a J-beta primer mix were used. Each cDNA molecule received a tag from a template-switch adaptor that had 12 random nucleotides. TCRdb processed the 5' RACE reads anew with MiXCR; each CDR3 protein has one entry. The profile shows 1 million or so distinct CDR3 sequences, about 23% of them singletons. Separately, the same data were catalogued under a study of T cells of mothers and their children. This second report adds: At approximately 1.6 ug per 15 ul, all of the extracted RNA went into cDNA synthesis. About 2.8 million TCR beta reads per child versus over 8.5 million per mother.

This chain connects TRBV6-4 to TRBJ2-2, with 8 bases fitting TRBD1. Sequencing was done on a sample of blood. The receptor comes from a girl aged 2-9 years in good health. CDR3 loop: CASSDRGTGELFF. The CDR3 DNA reads TGTGCCAGCAGCGACAGGGGCACCGGGGAGCTGTTTTTT.